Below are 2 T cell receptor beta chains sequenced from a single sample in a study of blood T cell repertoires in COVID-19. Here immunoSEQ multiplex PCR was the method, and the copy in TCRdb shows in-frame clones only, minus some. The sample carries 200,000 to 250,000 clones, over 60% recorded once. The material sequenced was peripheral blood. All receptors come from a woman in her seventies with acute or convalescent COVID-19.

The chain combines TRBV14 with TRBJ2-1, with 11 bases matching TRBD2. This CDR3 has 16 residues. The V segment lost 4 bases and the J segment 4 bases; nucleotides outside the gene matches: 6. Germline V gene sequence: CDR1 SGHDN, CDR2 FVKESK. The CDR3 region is CASSPRLAGLYNEQFF. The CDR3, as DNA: TGTGCCAGCAGCCCCCGACTAGCGGGGCTTTACAATGAGCAGTTCTTC.

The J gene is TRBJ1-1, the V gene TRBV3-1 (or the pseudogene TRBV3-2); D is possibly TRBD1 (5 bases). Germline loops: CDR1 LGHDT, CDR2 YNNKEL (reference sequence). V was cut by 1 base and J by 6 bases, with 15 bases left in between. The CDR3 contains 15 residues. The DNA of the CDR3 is TGTGCCAGCAGCCAAGGTAGCGGGTGGGGGGCTGAAGCTTTCTTT. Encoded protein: CASSQGSGWGAEAFF.